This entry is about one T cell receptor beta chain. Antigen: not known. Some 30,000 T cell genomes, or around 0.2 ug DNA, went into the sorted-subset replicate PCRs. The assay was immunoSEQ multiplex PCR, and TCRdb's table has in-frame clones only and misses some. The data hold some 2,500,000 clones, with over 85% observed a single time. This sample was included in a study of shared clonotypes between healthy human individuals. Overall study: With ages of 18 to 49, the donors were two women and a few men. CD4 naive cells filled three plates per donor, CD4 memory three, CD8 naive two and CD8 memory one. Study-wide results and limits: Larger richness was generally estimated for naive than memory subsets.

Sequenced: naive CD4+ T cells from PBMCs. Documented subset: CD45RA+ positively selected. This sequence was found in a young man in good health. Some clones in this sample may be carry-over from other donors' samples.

CDR3 nucleotides: TGTGCCAGCAGCCCAGGCGGACTCAAATACAATGAGCAGTTCTTC. This sequence encodes CASSPGGLKYNEQFF. The chain is built from TRBV5-4 and TRBJ2-1, with D maybe TRBD2 (5 bases). Germline V gives CDR1 SGHNT, CDR2 YYREEE (reference sequence). The CDR3 has 15 residues. V shed 4 bases and J shed 4 bases, with 15 bases lying between them.